The entry below describes one TCR beta chain. Trimming took 11 bases from V and 2 from J, leaving 18 bases between them. The CDR3 covers 14 residues. Germline CDR1 is MNHEY and CDR2 is SVGAGI. In the source study's methods: By means of reference gene primer amplification, nucleated cell counts were estimated. Sequenced by immunoSEQ multiplex PCR; TCRdb stores in-frame clones only, minus some. V, J and clone size derive from that table, while D and trimming were established from the DNA sequence. The profile covers a few hundred thousand clones, with 75% to 90% appearing a single time and 2.1% taken by the ten largest. This entry is derived from a study of blood T cell repertoires in COVID-19. Across the whole study: In each case, the material was cDNA or gDNA derived from T cells, B-cell-depleted T cells, or PBMCs.

The sequence came from a woman in her 30s who had recovered from COVID-19. J is TRBJ1-2 and V is TRBV6-5; TRBD1 is a possible D gene (6 bases). Sequencing input: peripheral blood. CDR3 DNA sequence: TGTGCCGGCGGGGGCACTAGTAAGAACTATGGCTACACCTTC. It specifies CAGGGTSKNYGYTF.